One and the same sample provided the 25 T cell receptor beta chains below, sequenced in a study of shared clonotypes between healthy human individuals. Terminally differentiated effector memory CD45RA+ cells were excluded from the naive CD8 cells, which were CD45RO-negative and positively selected for CCR7. Some clones are missing from TCRdb's copy, which holds only in-frame ones; the method was immunoSEQ multiplex PCR. The profile covers approximately 600,000 clones, with around 96% appearing a single time and approximately 0.11% taken by the ten largest. The specimen sequenced was naive CD8+ T cells sorted from blood. These receptors were collected from a woman in her 30s in good health.

J is TRBJ1-5 and V is TRBV6-5; D ambiguous. The V end was cut by 5 bases, the J end by 2 bases, with 7 bases between. The CDR3 spans 13 residues. Germline CDR1 and CDR2: MNHEY and SVGAGI. The CDR3 sequence: CASSGWGNQPQHF. The CDR3 DNA reads TGTGCCAGCAGTGGTTGGGGCAATCAGCCCCAGCATTTT.

The gene calls are TRBV6-1 and TRBJ2-7; D possibly corresponds to TRBD2 (7 bases). This CDR3 has 13 amino acids. The germline CDR1 and CDR2 sequences are MNHNS and SASEGT. Trimming removed 8 bases from V and 2 bases from J, with 13 bases in between. CDR3 in DNA: TGTGCCAGCGGGAGGGACAATACCTACGAGCAGTACTTC. This codes for CASGRDNTYEQYF.

The chain combines TRBV28 with TRBJ2-7; a weak D match, TRBD1 (6 bases). V was clipped by 4 bases and J by 3 bases, with 16 bases between them. There are 15 residues in the CDR3. CDR1 and CDR2 (germline): MDHEN, SYDVKM. The chain's CDR3 is CASSSSWTEDYEQYF. As DNA, the CDR3 is TGTGCCAGCAGTTCCAGCTGGACAGAGGACTACGAGCAGTACTTC.

The V call is TRBV7-6, the J call TRBJ2-7; 8 bases agree with TRBD2. V shed 5 bases, J shed 4 bases, and the junction held 10 bases outside the gene matches. CDR3 length: 15 residues. Per the germline V gene, CDR1 is SGHVS and CDR2 is FNYEAQ. CDR3 sequence (DNA): TGTGCCAGCAGCCCCCTTGGCCTAGCGGGTTACGAGCAGTACTTC. This gives the protein CASSPLGLAGYEQYF. The full variable domain, rest sourced from reference TRBV7-6 and TRBJ2-7, is GAGVSQSPRYKVTKRGQDVALRCDPISGHVSLYWYRQALGQGPEFLTYFNYEAQQDKSGLPNDRFSAERPEGSISTLTIQRTEQRDSAMYRCASSPLGLAGYEQYFGPGTRLTVT.

The J gene is TRBJ2-5, the V gene TRBV28; tentatively, D is TRBD2 (5 bases). Trimming shortened V by 5 bases and J by 1 base, and 17 bases separated the two germline ends. Germline CDR1 MDHEN, CDR2 SYDVKM. The CDR3 consists of 16 residues. The CDR3 spells CASSNIGSGIQETQYF. The CDR3 DNA sequence: TGTGCCAGCAGTAATATAGGGTCCGGGATCCAAGAGACCCAGTACTTC.

The chain joins TRBV5-1 to TRBJ1-1; the D gene is possibly TRBD1 (5 bases). The CDR3 has 13 amino acids. With 4 bases removed from V and 9 bases from J, the gap between germline ends came to 16 bases. CDR1 SGHRS and CDR2 YFSETQ come from the germline V gene. The DNA of the CDR3 is TGCGCCAGCAGCACGGAACAGGTTACTAAAGCTTTCTTT. It yields the protein CASSTEQVTKAFF. Drawing the rest from reference TRBV5-1 and TRBJ1-1, the complete variable domain is KAGVTQTPRYLIKTRGQQVTLSCSPISGHRSVSWYQQTPGQGLQFLFEYFSETQRNKGNFPGRFSGRQFSNSRSEMNVSTLELGDSALYLCASSTEQVTKAFFGQGTRLTVV.

This clone was seen just once. The rearrangement uses TRBV27 and TRBJ1-2, with no clear D. This CDR3 has 15 amino acids. V lost 5 bases, J lost 3 bases, and 16 bases lay in between. Germline values: CDR1 MNHEY, CDR2 SMNVEV (reference sequence). The CDR3 DNA reads TGTGCCAGCAGTCCCTCCGGGTGGAGGGACTATGGCTACACCTTC. As protein: CASSPSGWRDYGYTF.

The V call is TRBV7-9, the J call TRBJ2-3; D gene uncertain. Trimming removed 10 bases at V and 2 bases at J, with 4 bases between. CDR3 size: 10 residues. The V gene's germline CDR1 is SEHNR and CDR2 FQNEAQ (reference sequence). This CDR3 reads CATHTDTQYF. CDR3 bases: TGTGCCACCCACACAGATACGCAGTATTTT.

The chain links TRBV6-6 to TRBJ2-7, with D perhaps matching TRBD1 (6 bases). The V end lost 2 bases, the J end lost 2 bases, and 16 bases lay between the germline ends. Germline V CDR1 and CDR2: MNHNY, SVGAGI (reference sequence). The CDR3 contains 16 residues. The CDR3 loop reads CASSYGHGGQTYEQYF. CDR3 sequence (DNA): TGTGCCAGCAGTTACGGGCATGGAGGACAGACCTACGAGCAGTACTTC.

The V call is TRBV9, the J call TRBJ2-1; 10 bases fit TRBD1. Losses at the gene ends were 6 bases for V and 7 bases for J; bases not matched to a gene: 13. In germline, CDR1 is SGDLS, CDR2 YYNGEE. This CDR3 is built from 16 residues. CDR3 nucleotides: TGTGCCAGCACCTCCCACCCAGGGACAGGGGAGAATGAGCAGTTCTTC. It specifies CASTSHPGTGENEQFF.

The chain employs TRBV5-6 and TRBJ2-3; 13 bases match TRBD2. The V gene's germline CDR1 is SGHDT and CDR2 YYEEEE. The CDR3 contains 16 residues. The ends lost 4 bases at V and 2 bases at J; junction bases unmatched: 4. CDR3 nucleotides: TGTGCCAGCAGCGAGGGACTAGCGGGACTCACAGATACGCAGTATTTT. Translated: CASSEGLAGLTDTQYF.

J is TRBJ2-7 and V is TRBV10-2; weak D call: TRBD2 (5 bases). Looked up from germline, CDR1 is WSHSY and CDR2 is SAAADI. The CDR3 totals 14 residues. V shed 7 bases and J shed 5 bases, with 18 bases lying between them. Here the CDR3 reads CASIEDSSSHEQYF. The CDR3 DNA sequence: TGCGCCAGCATCGAGGACTCTTCAAGTCACGAGCAGTACTTC.

This clone was observed a handful of times. The V and J genes are TRBV13 and TRBJ1-5, with 7 bases matching TRBD1. The CDR3 sequence is 15 residues long. V was pared by 0 bases and J by 5 bases, with 4 bases of the junction left unmatched. Germline V gene sequence: CDR1 PRHDT, CDR2 FYEKMQ (reference sequence). The CDR3 reads CASSLGAGGHQPQHF. CDR3 DNA sequence: TGTGCCAGCAGCTTAGGAGCAGGGGGACATCAGCCCCAGCATTTT.

The chain links TRBV4-1 to TRBJ1-6, with D unclear. Trimming cost V 1 base and J 8 bases, with 15 bases left between them. This CDR3 has 16 amino acids. Germline V gene data show CDR1 as MGHRA and CDR2 as YSYEKL. The chain's CDR3 is CASSQANTGTDSPLHF. CDR3 sequence (DNA): TGCGCCAGCAGCCAAGCGAACACGGGTACCGATTCACCCCTCCACTTT.

V and J are TRBV5-1 and TRBJ2-7, with 10 bases fitting TRBD1. There are 16 residues in the CDR3. Unmatched junction bases numbered 10, after V lost 4 bases and J lost 3 bases. The germline V gene encodes CDR1 SGHRS and CDR2 YFSETQ. Here the CDR3 reads CASSLTRQGAFYEQYF. CDR3 coding DNA: TGCGCCAGCAGCCTGACCCGACAGGGGGCTTTCTACGAGCAGTACTTC.

The sample holds one count of this clone. The chain employs TRBV5-1 and TRBJ1-1; no clear D gene. Deletions cut 2 bases from V and 1 base from J, with 15 bases between. This CDR3 has 16 amino acids. CDR1 and CDR2 (germline): SGHRS, YFSETQ. The CDR3 sequence: CASSLGRQLGNTEAFF. Here the CDR3 DNA reads TGCGCCAGCAGCTTAGGACGGCAATTGGGGAACACTGAAGCTTTCTTT.

This chain links TRBV28 with TRBJ2-7, with 8 bases aligning to TRBD2. This CDR3 contains 15 residues. Germline V gene sequence: CDR1 MDHEN, CDR2 SYDVKM. The J segment lost 2 bases and the V segment lost 3 bases, leaving 6 bases of the junction unmatched. DNA for the CDR3: TGTGCCAGCAGTTTGCTAGCGGGTTCTACCTACGAGCAGTACTTC. Amino acid sequence: CASSLLAGSTYEQYF.

The V call is TRBV5-6, the J call TRBJ2-7; D remains unclear. Germline values: CDR1 SGHDT, CDR2 YYEEEE. The CDR3 loop spans 13 amino acids. V lost 5 bases and J lost 3, with 12 bases in between. The CDR3 reads CASSAPGFYEQYF. CDR3 DNA sequence: TGTGCCAGCAGTGCGCCCGGATTCTACGAGCAGTACTTC.

This clone has a handful of counts. The chain couples TRBV19 to TRBJ1-5; D perhaps matches TRBD1 (5 bases). Trimming cost V 6 bases and J 5 bases, with 11 bases left between them. The germline CDR1 and CDR2 sequences are LNHDA and SQIVND (reference sequence). This CDR3 is built from 13 residues. This CDR3 is CASSLGGDQPQHF. For the CDR3, the DNA is TGTGCCAGTAGCTTGGGAGGGGATCAGCCCCAGCATTTT.

This clone was observed once. V gene TRBV2 combines with J gene TRBJ1-2; 8 bases fit TRBD1. The germline V gene encodes CDR1 SNHLY and CDR2 FYNNEI. There are 14 residues in the CDR3. The trim removed 8 bases at V and 3 bases at J, leaving 8 bases unmatched. CDR3 region: CASGTDRGDYGYTF. CDR3 nucleotides: TGTGCCAGCGGAACAGACAGGGGAGACTATGGCTACACCTTC.

V is TRBV25-1 and J is TRBJ2-7; D unresolved. V was cut by 4 bases and J by 6 bases, with 4 bases left in between. The CDR3 has 10 amino acids. The V gene's germline CDR1 is MGHDK and CDR2 SYGVNS. DNA for the CDR3: TGTGCCAGCAGTGGACCCGAGCAGTACTTC. Its translation is CASSGPEQYF.

The chain joins TRBV12-5 to TRBJ2-5, with unresolved D. This CDR3 spans 12 amino acids. V gave up 3 bases and J gave up 3 bases, with 5 bases separating them. The germline V gene has CDR1 LGHNT and CDR2 FRNRAP. DNA of the CDR3: TGTGCTAGTGGTTTTGCGGAAGAGACCCAGTACTTC. Translated: CASGFAEETQYF.

As to this clone: This same CDR3 is encoded by further DNA sequences in the sample. The gene calls are TRBV7-8 and TRBJ2-7; the D is unclear. The CDR3 spans 12 residues. Trimming pared 6 bases from V and 0 bases from J, leaving 6 bases between. Germline lookup yields CDR1 SGHVS and CDR2 FQNEAQ. The CDR3 here is CASSWSSYEQYF. The CDR3 DNA follows: TGTGCCAGCAGTTGGAGCTCCTACGAGCAGTACTTC.

The V call is TRBV4-1, the J call TRBJ2-1; 10 bases agree with TRBD2. With V trimmed by 5 bases and J by 6 bases, 10 bases remained unmatched. Germline V gives CDR1 MGHRA, CDR2 YSYEKL. The CDR3 spans 16 residues. The DNA of the CDR3 is TGCGCCAGCAGCGGAATAAAGCGGGAGGGCCTCAATGAGCAGTTCTTC. The encoded protein is CASSGIKREGLNEQFF.

This clone was observed a single time. The rearrangement uses TRBV7-9 and TRBJ1-3; D is possibly TRBD1 (5 bases). Germline V gene lookup returns CDR1 SEHNR and CDR2 FQNEAQ (reference sequence). Trimming removed 3 bases at V and 3 bases at J, with 18 bases between. CDR3 length: 17 residues. The DNA for the CDR3 is TGTGCCAGCAGCTTGTCCAGGGACCTACCGGGTGGAAACACCATATATTTT. Its translation: CASSLSRDLPGGNTIYF.